This T cell receptor (beta chain) derives from a study of Graves' ophthalmopathy and Graves' hyperthyroidism. Amplification of TCR beta CDR3 regions used RNA transcripts. Second-round multiplex PCR came after first-round RT-PCR with HTBI primers. TCRdb fed the multiplex PCR reads into MiXCR, producing one record per CDR3 protein. The table lists 680,000 or so distinct CDR3 sequences, about 20% of them singletons. The CDR3 loop spans 15 amino acids. V was trimmed by 2 bases and J by 4 bases, leaving 14 bases between them. Germline V gene lookup returns CDR1 MNHNS and CDR2 SASEGT. Diagnosis relied on clinical symptoms, serum thyroxine, TRAb, thyroid ultrasound and orbital computed tomography.

Sequencing was performed on peripheral blood. This TCR came from a woman aged 18-29 years with stable Graves' hyperthyroidism. Some clones in this sample may be carry-over from other donors' samples. The V gene is TRBV6-1, the J gene TRBJ1-2; D remains ambiguous. CDR3 region: CASSERKATIYGYTF. The DNA for the CDR3 is TGTGCCAGCAGTGAACGGAAGGCAACGATCTATGGCTACACCTTC.